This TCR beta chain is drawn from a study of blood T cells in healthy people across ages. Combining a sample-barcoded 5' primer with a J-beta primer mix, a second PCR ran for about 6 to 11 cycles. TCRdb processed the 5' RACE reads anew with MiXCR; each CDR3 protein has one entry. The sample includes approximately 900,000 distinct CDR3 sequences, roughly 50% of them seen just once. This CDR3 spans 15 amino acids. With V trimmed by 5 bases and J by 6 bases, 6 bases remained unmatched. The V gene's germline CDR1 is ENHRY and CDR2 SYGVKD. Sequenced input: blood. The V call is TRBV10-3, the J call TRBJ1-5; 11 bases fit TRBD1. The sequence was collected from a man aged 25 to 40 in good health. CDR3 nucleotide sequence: TGTGCCATCAGTCCGGGACAGGGGGTTGGTCAGCCCCAGCATTTT. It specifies CAISPGQGVGQPQHF.